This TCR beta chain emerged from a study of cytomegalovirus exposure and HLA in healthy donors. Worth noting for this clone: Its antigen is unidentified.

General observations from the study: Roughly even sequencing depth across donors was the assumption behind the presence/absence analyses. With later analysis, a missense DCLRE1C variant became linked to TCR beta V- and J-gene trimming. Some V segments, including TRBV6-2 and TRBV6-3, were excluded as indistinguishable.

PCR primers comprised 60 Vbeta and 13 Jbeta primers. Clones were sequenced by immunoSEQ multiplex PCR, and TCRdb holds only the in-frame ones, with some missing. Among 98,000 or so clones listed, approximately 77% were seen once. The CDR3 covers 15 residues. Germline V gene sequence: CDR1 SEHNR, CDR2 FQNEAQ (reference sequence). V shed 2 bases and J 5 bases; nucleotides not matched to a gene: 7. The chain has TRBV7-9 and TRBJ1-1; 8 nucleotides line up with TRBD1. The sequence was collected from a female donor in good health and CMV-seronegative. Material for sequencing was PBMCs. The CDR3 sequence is CASSLFRGQGTEAFF. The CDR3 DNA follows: TGTGCCAGCAGCTTATTCAGGGGGCAAGGGACTGAAGCTTTCTTT.